These 3 T cell receptor beta chains came from one sample sequenced in a study of tumor-infiltrating lymphocytes in primary liver carcinoma. With roughly 540 ng total RNA as template and a constant-region primer, TCR beta cDNA was made. Libraries covering TCR beta were generated through three nested multiplex PCR rounds (using a slightly modified ARM-PCR). The first two PCR rounds used TRBV1-TRBV30 forward primers with a C-beta reverse primer, about 10 cycles each. TCRdb re-analysed the multiplex PCR reads in MiXCR, keeping a single row per CDR3 protein. This table has 300,000 to 400,000 distinct CDR3 sequences, around three fifths appearing once. It was unsorted whole blood that yielded blood RNA, and germline DNA was also extracted. The material sequenced was peripheral blood. These receptors were collected from a man aged 40-49 years with primary liver carcinoma and hepatitis B virus infection.

J is TRBJ2-1 and V is TRBV20-1, with 8 bases fitting TRBD2. V dropped 0 bases and J dropped 0; count of bases not matched to a gene: 4. Germline V CDR1 and CDR2: DFQATT, SNEGSKA (reference sequence). The CDR3 is 16 residues long. CDR3 sequence: CSAREQSGSSYNEQFF. The CDR3 DNA reads TGCAGTGCTAGAGAACAAAGCGGGAGCTCCTACAATGAGCAGTTCTTC.

The V and J genes are TRBV12-3 or TRBV12-4 and TRBJ2-7; D perhaps matches TRBD2 (6 bases). The length of the CDR3 is 16 residues. Written as DNA, the CDR3 is TGTATCATCCGGCGGGGTGATATTAGGAGCTCCTACGAGCAGTACTTC. Translated, it gives CIIRRGDIRSSYEQYF.

A remark on this clonotype: A much larger clone sits a single nucleotide away, making a read error possible. The rearrangement uses TRBV6-6 and TRBJ1-5; 7 bases line up with TRBD1. This CDR3 has 16 residues. CDR1 MNHNY and CDR2 SVGAGI come from the germline V gene (reference sequence). Here the CDR3 reads CASGYQTGDSNQPQHF. The CDR3 DNA reads TGTGCCAGCGGTTACCAAACAGGGGACAGCAATCAGCCCCAGCATTTT.